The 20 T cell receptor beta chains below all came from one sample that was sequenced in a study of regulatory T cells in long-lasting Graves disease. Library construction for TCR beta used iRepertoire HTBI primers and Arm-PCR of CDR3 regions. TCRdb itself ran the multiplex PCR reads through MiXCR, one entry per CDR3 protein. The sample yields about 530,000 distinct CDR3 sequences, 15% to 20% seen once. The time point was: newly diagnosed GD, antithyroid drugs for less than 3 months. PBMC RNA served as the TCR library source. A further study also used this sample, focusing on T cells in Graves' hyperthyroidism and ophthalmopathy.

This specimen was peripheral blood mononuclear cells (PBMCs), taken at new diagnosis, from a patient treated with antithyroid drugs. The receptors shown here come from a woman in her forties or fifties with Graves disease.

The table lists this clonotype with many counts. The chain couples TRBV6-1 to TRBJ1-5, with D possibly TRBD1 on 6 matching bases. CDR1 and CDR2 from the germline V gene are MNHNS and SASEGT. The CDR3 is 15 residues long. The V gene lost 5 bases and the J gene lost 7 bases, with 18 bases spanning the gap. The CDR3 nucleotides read TGTGCCAGCAGTCCCAGGGTACAGGGAGACCAGCCCCAGCATTTT. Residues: CASSPRVQGDQPQHF.

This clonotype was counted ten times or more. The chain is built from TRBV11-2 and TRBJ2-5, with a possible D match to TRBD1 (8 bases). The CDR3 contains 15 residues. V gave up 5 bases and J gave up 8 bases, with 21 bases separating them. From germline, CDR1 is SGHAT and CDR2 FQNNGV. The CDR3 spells CASSANRGGMGTQYF. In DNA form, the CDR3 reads TGTGCCAGCAGCGCAAACAGGGGGGGTATGGGTACCCAGTACTTC.

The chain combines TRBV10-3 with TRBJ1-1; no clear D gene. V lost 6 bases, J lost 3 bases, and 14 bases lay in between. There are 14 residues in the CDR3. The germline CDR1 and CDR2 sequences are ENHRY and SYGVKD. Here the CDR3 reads CAIRDGVQDTEAFF. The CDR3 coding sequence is TGTGCCATCAGGGACGGGGTTCAGGACACTGAAGCTTTCTTT.

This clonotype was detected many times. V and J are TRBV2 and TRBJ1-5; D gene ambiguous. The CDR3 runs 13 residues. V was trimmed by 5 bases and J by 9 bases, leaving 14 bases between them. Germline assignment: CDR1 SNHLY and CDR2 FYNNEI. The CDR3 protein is CASSRRTEWPQHF. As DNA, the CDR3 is TGTGCCAGCAGTCGACGGACTGAATGGCCCCAGCATTTT.

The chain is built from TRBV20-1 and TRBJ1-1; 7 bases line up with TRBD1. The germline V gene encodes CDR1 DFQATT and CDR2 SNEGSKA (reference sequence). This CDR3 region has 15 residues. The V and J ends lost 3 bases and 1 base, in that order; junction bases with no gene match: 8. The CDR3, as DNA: TGCAGTGCTAGGCTCGGGACAGTACAGAACACTGAAGCTTTCTTT. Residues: CSARLGTVQNTEAFF.

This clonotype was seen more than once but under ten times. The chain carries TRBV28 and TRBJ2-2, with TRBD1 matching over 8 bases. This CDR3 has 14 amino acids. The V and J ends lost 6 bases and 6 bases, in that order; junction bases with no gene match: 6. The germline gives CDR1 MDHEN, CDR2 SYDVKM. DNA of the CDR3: TGTGCCAGCAGAGGACAGGGATATTCCGGGGAGCTGTTTTTT. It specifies CASRGQGYSGELFF.

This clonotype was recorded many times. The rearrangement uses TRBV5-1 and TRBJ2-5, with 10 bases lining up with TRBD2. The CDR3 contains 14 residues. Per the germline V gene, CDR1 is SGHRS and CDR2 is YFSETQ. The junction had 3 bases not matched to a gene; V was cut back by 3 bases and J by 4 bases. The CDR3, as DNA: TGCGCCAGCAGCTCTACTAGCGGGGCAGAGACCCAGTACTTC. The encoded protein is CASSSTSGAETQYF.

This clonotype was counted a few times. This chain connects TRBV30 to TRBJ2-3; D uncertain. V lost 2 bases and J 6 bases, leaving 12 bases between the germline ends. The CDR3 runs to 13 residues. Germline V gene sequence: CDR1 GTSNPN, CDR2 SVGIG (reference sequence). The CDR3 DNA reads TGTGCCTGGAGTAGTGAGGCAGCCGATACGCAGTATTTT. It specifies CAWSSEAADTQYF.

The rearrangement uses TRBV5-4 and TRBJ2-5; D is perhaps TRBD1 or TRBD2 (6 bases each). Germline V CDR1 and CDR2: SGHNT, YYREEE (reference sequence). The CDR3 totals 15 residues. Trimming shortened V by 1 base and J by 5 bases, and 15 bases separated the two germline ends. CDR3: CASSLYVGAGETQYF. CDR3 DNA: TGTGCCAGCAGCTTGTATGTGGGGGCGGGGGAGACCCAGTACTTC.

This chain's CDR3 is CASSFGQGSGEQFF. The DNA of the CDR3 is TGTGCCAGCAGCTTTGGACAGGGATCGGGGGAGCAGTTCTTC. The genes are TRBV7-9 and TRBJ2-1; 8 positions agree with TRBD1. Germline loops: CDR1 SEHNR, CDR2 FQNEAQ (reference sequence). This CDR3 is built from 14 residues. The V segment lost 3 bases and the J segment 10 bases; nucleotides outside the gene matches: 8.

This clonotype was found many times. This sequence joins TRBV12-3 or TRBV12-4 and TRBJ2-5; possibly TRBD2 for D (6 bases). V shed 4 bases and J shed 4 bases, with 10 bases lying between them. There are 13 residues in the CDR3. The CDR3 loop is CASSSDYLETQYF. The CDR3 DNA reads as TGTGCCAGCAGTTCGGACTATCTAGAGACCCAGTACTTC.

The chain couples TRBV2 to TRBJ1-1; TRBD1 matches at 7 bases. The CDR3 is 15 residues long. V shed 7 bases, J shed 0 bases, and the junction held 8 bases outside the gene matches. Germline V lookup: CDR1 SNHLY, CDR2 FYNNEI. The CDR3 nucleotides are TGTGCCAGCAAGCCAAGGACAGGTATGAACACTGAAGCTTTCTTT. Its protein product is CASKPRTGMNTEAFF.

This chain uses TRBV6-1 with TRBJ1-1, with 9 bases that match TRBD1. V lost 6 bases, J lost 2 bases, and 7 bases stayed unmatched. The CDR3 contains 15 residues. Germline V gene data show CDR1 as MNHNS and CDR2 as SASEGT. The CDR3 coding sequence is TGTGCCAGCAGAAAGGACAGGGGTCATAACACTGAAGCTTTCTTT. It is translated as CASRKDRGHNTEAFF.

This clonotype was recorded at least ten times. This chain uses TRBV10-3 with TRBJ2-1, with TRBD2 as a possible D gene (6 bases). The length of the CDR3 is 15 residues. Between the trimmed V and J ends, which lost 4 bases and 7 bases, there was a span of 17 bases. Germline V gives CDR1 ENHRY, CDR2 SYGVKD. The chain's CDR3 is CAISANPSGLNEQFF. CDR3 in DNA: TGTGCCATCAGTGCAAACCCCAGCGGGTTAAATGAGCAGTTCTTC.

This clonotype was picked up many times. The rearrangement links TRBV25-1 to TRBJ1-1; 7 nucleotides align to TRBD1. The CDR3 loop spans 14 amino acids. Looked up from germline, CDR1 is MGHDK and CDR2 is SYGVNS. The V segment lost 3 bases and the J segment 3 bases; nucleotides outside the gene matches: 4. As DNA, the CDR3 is TGTGCCAGCAGTGACACAGGGGTGGACACTGAAGCTTTCTTT. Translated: CASSDTGVDTEAFF.

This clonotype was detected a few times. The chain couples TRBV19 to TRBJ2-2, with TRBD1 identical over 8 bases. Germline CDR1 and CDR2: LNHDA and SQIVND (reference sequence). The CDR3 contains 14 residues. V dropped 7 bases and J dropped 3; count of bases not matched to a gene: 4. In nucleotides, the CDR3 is TGTGCCAGTACAGGACAGGGACACACCGGGGAGCTGTTTTTT. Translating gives CASTGQGHTGELFF.

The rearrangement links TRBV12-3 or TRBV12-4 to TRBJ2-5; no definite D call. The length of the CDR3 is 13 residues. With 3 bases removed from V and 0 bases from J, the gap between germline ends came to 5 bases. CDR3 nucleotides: TGTGCCAGCAGTTTCGACAACCAAGAGACCCAGTACTTC. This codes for CASSFDNQETQYF.

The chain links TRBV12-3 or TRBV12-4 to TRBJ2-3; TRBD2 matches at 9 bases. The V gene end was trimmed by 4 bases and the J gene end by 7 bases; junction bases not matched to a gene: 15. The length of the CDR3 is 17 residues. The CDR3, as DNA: TGTGCCAGCAGTTACTCGACTGCGGGGGGGGCCCCTAATACGCAGTATTTT. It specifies CASSYSTAGGAPNTQYF.

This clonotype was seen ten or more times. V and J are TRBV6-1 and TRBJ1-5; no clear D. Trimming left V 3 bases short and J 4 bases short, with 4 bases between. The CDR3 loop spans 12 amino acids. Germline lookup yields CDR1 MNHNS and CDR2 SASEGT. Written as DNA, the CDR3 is TGTGCCAGCAGTGAGGGAAATCAGCCCCAGCATTTT. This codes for CASSEGNQPQHF.

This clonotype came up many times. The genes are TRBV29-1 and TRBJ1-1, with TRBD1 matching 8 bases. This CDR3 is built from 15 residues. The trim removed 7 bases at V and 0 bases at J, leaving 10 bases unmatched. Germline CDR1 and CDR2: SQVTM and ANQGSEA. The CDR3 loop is CSATGTGRMNTEAFF. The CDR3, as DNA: TGCAGCGCCACCGGGACAGGAAGAATGAACACTGAAGCTTTCTTT.